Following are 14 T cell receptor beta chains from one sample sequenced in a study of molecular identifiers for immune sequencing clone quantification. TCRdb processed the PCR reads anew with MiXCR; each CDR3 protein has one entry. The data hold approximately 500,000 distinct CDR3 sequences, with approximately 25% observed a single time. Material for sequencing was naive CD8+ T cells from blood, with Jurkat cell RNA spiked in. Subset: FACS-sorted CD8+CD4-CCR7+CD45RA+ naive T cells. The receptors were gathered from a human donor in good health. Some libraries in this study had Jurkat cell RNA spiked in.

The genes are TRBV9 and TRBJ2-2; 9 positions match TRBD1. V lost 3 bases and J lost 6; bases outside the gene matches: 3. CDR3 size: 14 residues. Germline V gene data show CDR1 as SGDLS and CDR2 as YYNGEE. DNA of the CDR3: TGTGCCAGCAGCGCTCGACAGGGGGCCGGGGAGCTGTTTTTT. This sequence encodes CASSARQGAGELFF.

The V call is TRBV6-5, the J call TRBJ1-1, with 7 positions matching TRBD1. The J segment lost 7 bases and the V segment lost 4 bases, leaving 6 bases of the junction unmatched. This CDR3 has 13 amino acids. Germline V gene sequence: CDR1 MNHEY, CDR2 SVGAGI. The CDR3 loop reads CASSWRTGDEAFF. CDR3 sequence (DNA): TGTGCCAGCAGTTGGCGGACAGGAGATGAAGCTTTCTTT.

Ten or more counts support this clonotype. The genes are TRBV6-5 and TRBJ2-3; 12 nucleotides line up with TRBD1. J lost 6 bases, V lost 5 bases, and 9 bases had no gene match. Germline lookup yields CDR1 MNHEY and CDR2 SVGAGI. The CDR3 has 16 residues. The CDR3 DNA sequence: TGTGCCAGCAGTCTCCCTGGGACAGGGGGCTTGGATACGCAGTATTTT. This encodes CASSLPGTGGLDTQYF.

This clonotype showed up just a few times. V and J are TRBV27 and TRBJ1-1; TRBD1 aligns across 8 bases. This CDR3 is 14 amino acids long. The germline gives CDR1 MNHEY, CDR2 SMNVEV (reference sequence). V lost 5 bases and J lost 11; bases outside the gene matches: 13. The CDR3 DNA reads TGTGCCAGCAGTCCTAACCCCGACAGGGGAGAGGCTTTCTTT. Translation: CASSPNPDRGEAFF.

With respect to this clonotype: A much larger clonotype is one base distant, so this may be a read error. CDR3 sequence reads: CASTDPSRAPSNEKLVF. CDR3 DNA sequence: TGTGCCAGCACGGACCCTTCAAGGGCTCCGAGTAATGAAAAACTGGTTTTT. This chain connects TRBV6-6 to TRBJ1-4; the D is unclear. Per the germline V gene, CDR1 is MNHNY and CDR2 is SVGAGI (reference sequence). This CDR3 comprises 17 residues.

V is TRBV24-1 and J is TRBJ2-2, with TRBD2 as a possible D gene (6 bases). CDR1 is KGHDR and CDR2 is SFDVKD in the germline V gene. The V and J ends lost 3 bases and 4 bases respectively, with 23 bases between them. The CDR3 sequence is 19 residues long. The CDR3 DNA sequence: TGTGCCACCAGTGATCATACACTTACGGGACCCGGGGGCACCGGGGAGCTGTTTTTT. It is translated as CATSDHTLTGPGGTGELFF.

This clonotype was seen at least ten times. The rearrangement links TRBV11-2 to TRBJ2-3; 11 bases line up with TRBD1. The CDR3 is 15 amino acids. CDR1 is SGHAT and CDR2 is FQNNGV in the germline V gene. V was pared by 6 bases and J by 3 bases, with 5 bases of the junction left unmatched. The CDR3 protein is CASRHRDRGTDTQYF. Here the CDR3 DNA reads TGTGCCAGCAGACACCGGGACAGGGGGACAGATACGCAGTATTTT.

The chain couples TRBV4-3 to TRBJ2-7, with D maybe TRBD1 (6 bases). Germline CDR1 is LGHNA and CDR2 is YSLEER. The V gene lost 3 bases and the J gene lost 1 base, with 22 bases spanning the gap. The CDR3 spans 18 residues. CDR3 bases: TGCGCCAGCAGCCAGCACACAGGGCCCAGGATAGGGTCCTACGAGCAGTACTTC. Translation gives CASSQHTGPRIGSYEQYF.

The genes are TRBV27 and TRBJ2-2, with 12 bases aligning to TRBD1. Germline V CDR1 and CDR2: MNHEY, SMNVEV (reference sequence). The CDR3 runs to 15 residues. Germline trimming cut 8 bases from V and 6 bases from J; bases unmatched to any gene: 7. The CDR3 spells CASYWGQGAAGELFF. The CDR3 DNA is TGTGCCAGCTACTGGGGACAGGGGGCCGCCGGGGAGCTGTTTTTT.

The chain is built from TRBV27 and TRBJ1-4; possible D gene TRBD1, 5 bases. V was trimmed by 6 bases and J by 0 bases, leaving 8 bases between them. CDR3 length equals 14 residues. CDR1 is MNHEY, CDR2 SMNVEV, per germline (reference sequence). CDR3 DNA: TGTGCCAGCAGCCCGGGGGCAACTAATGAAAAACTGTTTTTT. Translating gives CASSPGATNEKLFF.

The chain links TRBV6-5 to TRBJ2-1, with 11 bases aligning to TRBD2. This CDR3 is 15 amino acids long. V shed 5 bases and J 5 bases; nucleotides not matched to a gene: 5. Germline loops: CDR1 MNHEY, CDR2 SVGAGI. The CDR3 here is CASSQTSGSNNEQFF. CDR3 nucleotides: TGTGCCAGCAGTCAAACTAGCGGGAGCAACAATGAGCAGTTCTTC.

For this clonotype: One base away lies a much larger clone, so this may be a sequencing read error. As DNA, the CDR3 is TGCGCCAGCAGCTTTACTAGCGGGAGCTACAAGCAGTACTTC. It codes for CASSFTSGSYKQYF. The V call is TRBV5-1, the J call TRBJ2-7; 11 nucleotides line up with TRBD2. There are 14 residues in the CDR3. Per germline, CDR1 SGHRS and CDR2 YFSETQ.

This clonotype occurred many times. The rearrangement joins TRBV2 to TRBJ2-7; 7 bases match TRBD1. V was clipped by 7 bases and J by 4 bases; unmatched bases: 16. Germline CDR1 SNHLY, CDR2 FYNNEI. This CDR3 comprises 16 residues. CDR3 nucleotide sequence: TGTGCCAGCAAAGAAGACAGGGTGAAAGTCCTGTACGAGCAGTACTTC. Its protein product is CASKEDRVKVLYEQYF.

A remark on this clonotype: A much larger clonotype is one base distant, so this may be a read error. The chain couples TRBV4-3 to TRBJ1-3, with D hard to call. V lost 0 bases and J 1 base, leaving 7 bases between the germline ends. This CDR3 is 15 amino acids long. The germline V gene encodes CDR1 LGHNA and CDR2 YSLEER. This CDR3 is CASSQDGTSGNTIYF. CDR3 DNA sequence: TGCGCCAGCAGCCAAGATGGCACTTCTGGAAACACCATATATTTT.